The sequence of this T cell receptor (beta chain) was determined in a study of CD8+ T cells in alopecia areata. RNA was isolated and reverse transcribed to cDNA, the sequencing template. Sequenced by immunoSEQ multiplex PCR; TCRdb stores in-frame clones only, minus some. The table lists roughly 200,000 clones, about three fifths of them singletons. This CDR3 region has 14 residues. V shed 5 bases, J shed 8 bases, and the junction held 9 bases outside the gene matches. CDR1 MNHEY and CDR2 SMNVEV come from the germline V gene (reference sequence). Noted treatment: oral pan-JAK inhibitor, 5-10 mg twice daily.

V is TRBV27 and J is TRBJ2-4; the match to TRBD1 covers 7 bases. The source material was CD8+ T cells sorted from blood, sampled at week 24, from a patient treated with tofacitinib. The clonotype originates from a human donor with alopecia areata. CDR3 sequence: CASSRDRALDIQYF. DNA of the CDR3: TGTGCCAGCAGTAGAGACAGGGCCCTCGACATTCAGTACTTC.